This T cell receptor (beta chain) appears in the sequencing data of a study of blood T cell repertoires in COVID-19 (dated by TCRdb to 2020 to 2022). General notes on the study: Collaborator samples came from the United States, Italy and Spain and covered acute and convalescent phases of COVID-19. The material from the prospective study consisted of cDNA or gDNA derived from T cells, B-cell-depleted T cells, or PBMCs. The dataset comprised deeply sampled blood TCRbeta repertoires from subjects exposed to, actively infected with, or recovered from COVID-19. A freely available public database, intended as a resource for researchers studying the immune response to SARS-CoV-2, is where the repertoires were released. Samples came from the ongoing ImmuneRACE study (first 160 participants) plus 1,254 subjects from 6 global collaborators. A de-identified subject ID, COVID-19 status, age in years and sex were almost always included in the sample metadata. Where available, HLA class I and class II types were obtained from metadata supplied by the sample provider rather than from assay-based typing. General conclusions and limits of the study: The quantity of clinical and demographic metadata differed by source and by participant and was supplied without curation.

TCRbeta CDR3 regions were amplified from genomic DNA by means of the immunoSEQ Assay, a bias-controlled multiplex PCR. As for the authors' bioinformatics: Nucleated cell counts per sample were estimated from amplification of reference gene primers within the assay. Sequence reads were collapsed and filtered to measure the absolute abundance of every unique TCRbeta CDR3 rearrangement. Productive Simpson clonality was computed per sample as the square root of Simpson's diversity index over productive rearrangements. The clones in this table, taken by TCRdb from immuneACCESS, are in-frame only. Not every clone is retained; where verified, under half of the shortfall comes from an unresolved V gene, and the cause of the rest is unknown. V, J and clone size were drawn from that table, and D and trimming were deduced from the DNA. This sample is represented by 350,000 or so clones; around four fifths of them were singletons. The ten largest clones take up approximately 3.1% of the sample.

Trimming accounts for 0 bases at V and 3 bases at J, while the number of junction bases matched to no gene is 10. The CDR3 runs 17 residues from the cysteine to the phenylalanine. Only CDR3 DNA remains: 51 bases, in frame from the first base. From the germline V gene, CDR1 is SGDLS and CDR2 is YYNGEE. This clone was observed a single time. Its cognate antigen has yet to be identified. No base qualities exist here, and no much larger clone lies one base off it. Collaborating institutions collected whole blood in K2EDTA tubes following their own protocols. For TCRbeta analysis, collaborators shipped samples in one of three forms: frozen whole blood, isolated PBMCs, or DNA extracted from either of those sample types.

The sequenced sample was peripheral blood. This clonotype was obtained from a man younger than 45 with active or convalescent COVID-19. The chain couples TRBV9 to TRBJ2-3; TRBD2 matches 7 bases in the middle. The CDR3 protein is CASSVGSGAGTTDTQYF. The sequenced DNA is TGTGCCAGCAGCGTAGGTTCCGGAGCGGGGACTACAGATACGCAGTATTTT.